The next 6 T cell receptor beta chains were all read from a single sample in a study of T cell responses to AZD1222 COVID-19 vaccine. The protocol was immunoSEQ multiplex PCR, while the TCRdb copy is restricted to in-frame clones and leaves out a portion. The repertoire consists of under 150,000 clones, with 85% to 90% occurring once and the leading ten covering approximately 1.6%. This specimen consisted of peripheral blood, obtained 28 days after the second AZD1222 dose. The source of these receptors is an adult who received the AZD1222 COVID-19 vaccine.

V is TRBV7-3 and J is TRBJ1-1; D is uncertain. Trimming left V 3 bases short and J 1 base short, with 9 bases between. Germline CDR1 is SGHTA and CDR2 is FQGTGA. This CDR3 spans 14 amino acids. The CDR3 bases are TGTGCCAGCAGCTTGGCGGATACGAACACTGAAGCTTTCTTT. It translates to CASSLADTNTEAFF.

The chain joins TRBV28 to TRBJ1-1; TRBD1 aligns across 11 bases. With 6 bases clipped from V and 4 bases from J, the junction kept 10 bases outside the gene matches. Germline V gives CDR1 MDHEN, CDR2 SYDVKM. The CDR3 contains 16 residues. The CDR3 region is CASRPPGGTGGTEAFF. The CDR3 nucleotides are TGTGCCAGCAGACCTCCCGGGGGGACAGGGGGCACTGAAGCTTTCTTT.

This chain joins TRBV29-1 and TRBJ1-1, with 8 bases identical to TRBD1. Germline V CDR1 and CDR2: SQVTM, ANQGSEA. With V trimmed by 2 bases and J by 6 bases, 8 bases remained unmatched. CDR3 size: 14 residues. This CDR3 is CSVELGQGSSEAFF. Written as DNA, the CDR3 is TGCAGCGTTGAACTCGGACAGGGAAGTTCTGAAGCTTTCTTT.

The V gene is TRBV14, the J gene TRBJ2-1, with 9 bases aligning to TRBD1. The CDR3 consists of 16 residues. With 4 bases clipped from V and 4 bases from J, the junction kept 8 bases outside the gene matches. The germline V gene has CDR1 SGHDN and CDR2 FVKESK. Here the CDR3 reads CASSPHRDRVYNEQFF. The CDR3 region has the DNA TGTGCCAGCAGCCCCCACCGGGACAGGGTGTACAATGAGCAGTTCTTC.

The gene calls are TRBV28 and TRBJ1-5; 8 bases agree with TRBD1. The junction had 13 bases not matched to a gene; V was cut back by 3 bases and J by 6 bases. The CDR3 has 17 amino acids. Germline CDR1 MDHEN, CDR2 SYDVKM. The CDR3 DNA sequence: TGTGCCAGCAGTTTGGCTCGGACAGGGTTTGGGGGTCAGCCCCAGCATTTT. This gives the protein CASSLARTGFGGQPQHF.

The chain combines TRBV6-5 with TRBJ2-7, with D unresolved. Germline CDR1 is MNHEY and CDR2 is SVGAGI. Trimming cost V 6 bases and J 2 bases, with 8 bases left between them. The CDR3 spans 12 residues. The CDR3 is CASRGGTYEQYF. Here the CDR3 DNA reads TGTGCCAGCAGGGGCGGAACCTACGAGCAGTACTTC.